These 7 T cell receptor beta chains were all obtained from the same sample, sequenced in a study of cytomegalovirus exposure and HLA in healthy donors. Amplification used 60 Vbeta primers and 13 Jbeta primers. Measured with immunoSEQ multiplex PCR; TCRdb has only the in-frame clones, and not every one. Here the sample spans about 160,000 clones, roughly 77% being singletons. Sequencing used PBMCs. The receptors were sampled from a man younger than 45 in good health and CMV-seropositive.

The chain links TRBV29-1 to TRBJ1-2, with 8 bases matching TRBD1. The germline CDR1 and CDR2 sequences are SQVTM and ANQGSEA. The V segment lost 3 bases and the J segment 5 bases; nucleotides outside the gene matches: 8. This CDR3 is 14 amino acids long. CDR3 sequence reads: CSVDTGGGSYGYTF. For the CDR3, the DNA is TGCAGCGTTGACACAGGGGGTGGGTCGTATGGCTACACCTTC.

V and J are TRBV5-8 and TRBJ2-7, with TRBD1 matching over 8 bases. The CDR3 contains 14 residues. Per germline, CDR1 SGHTS and CDR2 YDEGEE. V trimming: 6 bases; J trimming: 5 bases; junction bases outside the gene matches: 10. The CDR3 DNA sequence: TGTGCCAGCACCGACAGGACAGGGAGCGACGAGCAGTACTTC. It translates to CASTDRTGSDEQYF.

On this clone: Sequence at one end of the junction differs from germline and may be a read error. V usage is TRBV5-1 and J usage is TRBJ2-7; possibly TRBD1 for D (6 bases). Germline V gives CDR1 SGHRS, CDR2 YFSETQ. The CDR3 is made up of 13 amino acids. This chain's CDR3 is CASSLRTAYGQYF. For the CDR3, the DNA is TGCGCCAGCAGCTTGAGGACAGCCTACGGGCAGTACTTC. Full variable domain (missing parts from reference TRBV5-1 and TRBJ2-7): KAGVTQTPRYLIKTRGQQVTLSCSPISGHRSVSWYQQTPGQGLQFLFEYFSETQRNKGNFPGRFSGRQFSNSRSEMNVSTLELGDSALYLCASSLRTAYGQYFGPGTRLTVT.

The V and J genes are TRBV30 and TRBJ2-7, with D possibly TRBD1 on 7 matching bases. The CDR3 is 13 amino acids. CDR1 GTSNPN and CDR2 SVGIG come from the germline V gene (reference sequence). The ends were cut back, 0 bases at V and 9 bases at J, with 15 bases in the middle. The CDR3 region is CAWSVGDRLGQYF. DNA for the CDR3: TGTGCCTGGAGTGTAGGGGACAGACTAGGGCAGTACTTC.

The rearrangement links TRBV11-2 to TRBJ1-4, with TRBD1 matching over 8 bases. Germline V lookup: CDR1 SGHAT, CDR2 FQNNGV. The J segment lost 7 bases and the V segment lost 5 bases, leaving 9 bases of the junction unmatched. The CDR3 loop spans 15 amino acids. For the CDR3, the DNA is TGTGCCAGCAGCCCGGACAGGGCCGTCGGTGAAAAACTGTTTTTT. This codes for CASSPDRAVGEKLFF. The full variable domain, its missing parts supplied by reference TRBV11-2 and TRBJ1-4, is EAGVAQSPRYKIIEKRQSVAFWCNPISGHATLYWYQQILGQGPKLLIQFQNNGVVDDSQLPKDRFSAERLKGVDSTLKIQPAKLEDSAVYLCASSPDRAVGEKLFFGSGTQLSVL.

The genes are TRBV2 and TRBJ1-2; 7 nucleotides line up with TRBD1. The ends lost 4 bases at V and 8 bases at J; junction bases unmatched: 7. CDR3 length: 13 amino acids. Germline V CDR1 and CDR2: SNHLY, FYNNEI. Written as DNA, the CDR3 is TGTGCCAGCAGTGGCGACAGGGTTCGCGGCTACACCTTC. It is translated as CASSGDRVRGYTF.

J is TRBJ1-5 and V is TRBV5-8; tentative D call: TRBD1 (6 bases). CDR3 length equals 17 residues. V was pared by 1 base and J by 8 bases, with 22 bases between. CDR1 SGHTS and CDR2 YDEGEE come from the germline V gene. The CDR3 DNA reads TGTGCCAGCAGCTTGTCCTCCTTTCAGGGGCTTGGGGAGCCCCAGCATTTT. Amino acids: CASSLSSFQGLGEPQHF. Based on the CDR3 plus reference TRBV5-8 and TRBJ1-5, the full variable domain is EAGVTQSPTHLIKTRGQQATLRCSPISGHTSVYWYQQALGLGLQFLLWYDEGEERNRGNFPPRFSGRQFPNYSSELNVNALELEDSALYLCASSLSSFQGLGEPQHFGDGTRLSIL.